This record looks at one T cell receptor beta chain sequence and its context. Its antigen is as yet unknown. The record originates from a study of CD8+ T cells in alopecia areata. Overall study findings and caveats: An increase in clonality over normal scalp was evident in lesional scalp, especially alopecia totalis/universalis. Sharing of TCRs across patients appeared less clear than in mice, possibly for HLA-related reasons.

Researchers picked out CD4+ and CD8+ T cells from PBMCs by sorting. The sequencing template was cDNA reverse transcribed from extracted RNA. Only in-frame clones appear in the TCRdb table, and some are missing; sequencing was by immunoSEQ multiplex PCR. This table holds around 97,000 clones, less than 70% found once. Per the germline V gene, CDR1 is SGHRS and CDR2 is YFSETQ. V was shortened by 3 bases and J by 3 bases, with 10 bases between the two germline ends. The length of the CDR3 is 13 residues. Material for sequencing was CD4+ T cells sorted from blood. This TCR was sampled from a human donor in good health. V usage is TRBV5-1 and J usage is TRBJ2-7; D is perhaps TRBD1 (6 bases). CDR3 protein: CASSSTGIYEQYF. CDR3 sequence (DNA): TGCGCCAGCAGCTCAACAGGGATCTACGAGCAGTACTTC.